The T cell receptor (beta chain) under discussion was sequenced for a study of T cell repertoires in cytomegalovirus infection (dated by TCRdb to the late 2010s). Some background on the complete study: Recently identified HLA-C-restricted CMV epitopes, whose presentation resists viral immunomodulation, were targeted by peptide stimulations together with well-studied HLA-B-restricted epitopes. Donor HLA type was relevant to the analysis, as public TCR beta signatures indicated carriage of CMV infection together with the matching HLA type. Overall study outcomes, separate from this receptor: The ex vivo response was dominated by HLA-C-restricted CMV-specific TCR beta clonotypes, and the single most frequent clonotype in two of eight donors was supplied by these HLA-C-restricted clonotypes. Carriers of CMV infection plus the relevant HLA type were discriminated by the cumulative frequency of public TCR beta family members in the study cohort and in an independent approximately 350-donor cohort.

The treatment or condition label of this sample denotes: in vitro stimulation with specific CMV peptide epitopes to enrich CMV-specific T cells. At least ten counts were recorded for this clonotype. Its antigen remains unidentified. No base-level quality is on record; no much larger clone is a single base apart. The sequencer listed for this sample is Illumina HiSeq 1500. TCRdb passed the public sequencing reads through fastp at Q25 and MiXCR, retaining productive beta sequences. Rows merge per CDR3 protein into single entries with the most common DNA and genes. The sample includes hundreds of thousands of distinct CDR3 sequences, with more than 25% observed a single time. The ten top clones hold about 14% of the sample. The receptor's source is a human donor in good health (CMV status not recorded). Some clones in this sample may be carry-over from other donors' samples. The sample was cultured CD8+ T cells from PBMCs, taken from culture after CMV antigen stimulation.

Here is the DNA: TGTGCCAGCAGCTTGCCACGGGGCGAGCAGTACTTC. This gives the protein CASSLPRGEQYF. The chain is encoded by TRBV7-2 joined to TRBJ2-7; TRBD2 is a weak D gene call, 5 bases matching. Cut back by 3 bases and 6 bases, the V and J ends lie 9 bases apart. CDR1 and CDR2 are drawn from the germline V gene: SGHTA, FQGNSA. There are 12 amino acids in the CDR3, from cysteine to phenylalanine inclusive. The CDR3 DNA has 36 bases and is translated from base 1.